Below are 27 T cell receptor beta chains sequenced from a single sample in a study of shared clonotypes between healthy human individuals (dated by TCRdb to the early 2020s). Libraries were prepared through the immunoSEQ multiplex PCR assay. In TCRdb, the immuneACCESS table is reduced to in-frame sequences with V and J assigned. These tables do not hold every clone; where another copy was compared, an unresolved V gene accounts for under half, and the others remain unexplained. The sample table contains roughly 2.2 million clones; only one count was recorded for around 93% of them. The ten largest make up about 0.36% of the sample. The sequenced sample was naive CD4+ T cells from PBMCs. Read against the paper, the sample's cell subset or site label means: CD45RA+ positively selected. Receptors originate from a man younger than 35 in good health. Some clones in this sample may be carry-over from other donors' samples.

On this clone itself: The sample holds other DNA sequences that translate to the same CDR3. The rearrangement joins TRBV9 to TRBJ2-3; no clear D. CDR1 SGDLS and CDR2 YYNGEE come from the germline V gene. The CDR3 is made up of 14 amino acids. V was pared by 0 bases and J by 3 bases, with 8 bases between. CDR3 amino acids: CASSVEGGTDTQYF. CDR3 nucleotides: TGTGCCAGCAGCGTAGAAGGTGGAACAGATACGCAGTATTTT.

The genes are TRBV5-5 and TRBJ2-7; D remains ambiguous. CDR1 and CDR2 from the germline V gene are SGHKS and YYEKEE (reference sequence). Trimming removed 1 base at V and 3 bases at J, with 11 bases between. This CDR3 spans 14 amino acids. This chain's CDR3 is CASSLRRSNYEQYF. As DNA, the CDR3 is TGTGCCAGCAGCTTGCGCAGGTCAAACTACGAGCAGTACTTC.

CDR3 protein: CASSPQEGYGGYTF. CDR3 nucleotides: TGTGCCAGCAGCCCGCAGGAGGGATATGGTGGCTACACCTTC. The chain recombines TRBV14 with TRBJ1-2; D is ambiguous. Germline CDR1 and CDR2: SGHDN and FVKESK. V gave up 4 bases and J gave up 7 bases, with 16 bases separating them. The CDR3 length is 14 residues.

The chain links TRBV29-1 to TRBJ1-2, with D possibly being TRBD1 (5 bases). Germline V gene data show CDR1 as SQVTM and CDR2 as ANQGSEA. This CDR3 is built from 11 residues. V dropped 5 bases and J dropped 6 bases, with 10 bases sitting between them. The CDR3 is CSVLGENGYTF. The CDR3 DNA sequence: TGCAGCGTTCTAGGGGAAAATGGCTACACCTTC.

This rearrangement joins TRBV27 to TRBJ1-1; TRBD1 is a possible D gene (5 bases). Germline CDR1 MNHEY, CDR2 SMNVEV (reference sequence). The CDR3 has 15 amino acids. Trimming shortened V by 9 bases and J by 3 bases, and 20 bases separated the two germline ends. CDR3 DNA sequence: TGTGCCAGTCTCACCGGGAGGATAGGGGACACTGAAGCTTTCTTT. The encoded protein is CASLTGRIGDTEAFF.

V usage is TRBV28 and J usage is TRBJ2-5, with 8 bases fitting TRBD1. Trimming took 4 bases from V and 4 from J; bases not matched to a gene: 5. Germline loops: CDR1 MDHEN, CDR2 SYDVKM. This CDR3 region has 14 residues. The chain's CDR3 is CASSSTGVTETQYF. As DNA, the CDR3 is TGTGCCAGCAGTTCGACAGGGGTAACAGAGACCCAGTACTTC.

This chain uses TRBV6-5 with TRBJ2-7; D possibly matches TRBD1 or TRBD2 (5 bases each). The germline CDR1 and CDR2 sequences are MNHEY and SVGAGI. Trimming left V 7 bases short and J 0 bases short, with 13 bases between. The CDR3 runs 14 residues. The CDR3 bases are TGTGCCAGCATGGGGGTAGGCCACTCCTACGAGCAGTACTTC. This gives the protein CASMGVGHSYEQYF.

This chain links TRBV7-9 with TRBJ2-1, with D perhaps TRBD1 (6 bases). The V gene lost 3 bases and the J gene lost 10 bases, with 10 bases spanning the gap. CDR3 length: 12 amino acids. Germline CDR1 is SEHNR and CDR2 is FQNEAQ (reference sequence). The CDR3 reads CASSFTGYEQFF. DNA for the CDR3: TGTGCCAGCAGCTTCACAGGGTACGAGCAGTTCTTC.

The CDR3 sequence is CASSLGQGNEQYF. The CDR3 DNA reads TGTGCCAGCAGCCTTGGACAAGGAAACGAGCAGTACTTC. This chain connects TRBV9 to TRBJ2-7; a weak D match, TRBD1 (5 bases). Germline CDR1 SGDLS, CDR2 YYNGEE. This CDR3 has 13 amino acids. The ends were cut back, 4 bases at V and 5 bases at J, with 13 bases in the middle. The full variable domain, in which reference TRBV9 and TRBJ2-7 provide the parts outside the CDR3, is DSGVTQTPKHLITATGQRVTLRCSPRSGDLSVYWYQQSLDQGLQFLIQYYNGEERAKGNILERFSAQQFPDLHSELNLSSLELGDSALYFCASSLGQGNEQYFGPGTRLTVT.

The chain recombines TRBV14 with TRBJ1-1; D unresolved. Germline V gives CDR1 SGHDN, CDR2 FVKESK. Trimming left V 2 bases short and J 4 bases short, with 8 bases between. The CDR3 has 13 residues. The CDR3 reads CASSQYHGTEAFF. The CDR3 coding sequence is TGTGCCAGCAGCCAATATCACGGCACTGAAGCTTTCTTT.

The V call is TRBV5-1, the J call TRBJ2-5; 10 bases are a match to TRBD1. The CDR3 contains 16 residues. Germline trimming cut 6 bases from V and 1 base from J; bases unmatched to any gene: 9. CDR1 and CDR2 (germline): SGHRS, YFSETQ. CDR3 in DNA: TGCGCCAGCATGACAGGGGGCCCGTGGAGCCAAGAGACCCAGTACTTC. Its translation is CASMTGGPWSQETQYF.

This chain joins TRBV27 and TRBJ2-1; D is possibly TRBD1 or TRBD2 (5 bases each). The V end was cut by 7 bases, the J end by 10 bases, with 23 bases between. CDR1 is MNHEY and CDR2 is SMNVEV in the germline V gene (reference sequence). CDR3 length: 15 residues. The CDR3 nucleotides are TGTGCCAGCAATCGGGGTAGGGGTATGGCAGACGAGCAGTTCTTC. It codes for CASNRGRGMADEQFF.

The chain carries TRBV6-5 and TRBJ2-2; 11 bases align to TRBD1. This CDR3 spans 15 amino acids. Per germline, CDR1 MNHEY and CDR2 SVGAGI. J was trimmed by 4 bases and V by 6 bases; bases with no gene match: 4. The CDR3 DNA reads as TGTGCCAGCAGAAGGGACAGGGGGTTCACCGGGGAGCTGTTTTTT. Encoded protein: CASRRDRGFTGELFF.

J is TRBJ2-3 and V is TRBV2; 7 bases align to TRBD1. The CDR3 is 14 residues long. The V gene end was trimmed by 1 base and the J gene end by 6 bases; junction bases not matched to a gene: 4. Germline V gene sequence: CDR1 SNHLY, CDR2 FYNNEI. The CDR3 nucleotides read TGTGCCAGCAGTGAAGTGATGGGACAGGATACGCAGTATTTT. Amino acids: CASSEVMGQDTQYF.

The chain employs TRBV2 and TRBJ1-3, with D unresolved. V lost 8 bases and J 4 bases, leaving 12 bases between the germline ends. CDR3 length equals 13 residues. Germline CDR1 reads SNHLY; CDR2 reads FYNNEI. The DNA of the CDR3 is TGTGCCAGCTCTCAGGACTCCGGAAACACCATATATTTT. It translates to CASSQDSGNTIYF.

This chain links TRBV7-2 with TRBJ2-7, with D tentatively TRBD1 (6 bases). The CDR3 is made up of 11 amino acids. CDR1 and CDR2 from the germline V gene are SGHTA and FQGNSA. With 6 bases removed from V and 6 bases from J, the gap between germline ends came to 9 bases. CDR3 loop: CASRTGSEQYF. The CDR3, as DNA: TGTGCCAGCAGAACAGGGAGCGAGCAGTACTTC.

V gene TRBV5-1 combines with J gene TRBJ2-5; 7 nucleotides agree with TRBD2. J lost 7 bases, V lost 2 bases, and 11 bases had no gene match. The CDR3 covers 15 residues. The germline V gene has CDR1 SGHRS and CDR2 YFSETQ. The DNA for the CDR3 is TGCGCCAGCAGCTTCTTAGCGGGTGGGCCAGGGACCCAGTACTTC. It codes for CASSFLAGGPGTQYF.

The chain links TRBV18 to TRBJ1-1; 7 bases align to TRBD1. V shed 6 bases, J shed 4 bases, and the junction held 17 bases outside the gene matches. Germline CDR1 reads KGHSH; CDR2 reads LQKENI. The CDR3 spans 17 residues. This CDR3 is CASSPGRGRVLGTEAFF. The CDR3 DNA reads TGTGCCAGCTCTCCCGGGAGGGGGCGCGTCTTGGGCACTGAAGCTTTCTTT.

The chain links TRBV28 to TRBJ2-3; D gene unclear. V was cut by 1 base and J by 0 bases, with 20 bases left in between. CDR1 and CDR2 (germline): MDHEN, SYDVKM. The CDR3 loop spans 19 amino acids. This CDR3 reads CASSLSVDNKATSTDTQYF. CDR3 nucleotide sequence: TGTGCCAGCAGTTTATCCGTAGACAATAAAGCTACTAGCACAGATACGCAGTATTTT.

This clone was seen a few times. Different DNA sequences within this sample yield the same CDR3. The rearrangement uses TRBV7-3 and TRBJ1-1; no clear D. The ends were cut back, 3 bases at V and 1 base at J, with 6 bases in the middle. The CDR3 loop spans 13 amino acids. Germline CDR1 SGHTA, CDR2 FQGTGA. CDR3 bases: TGTGCCAGCAGCTTGTCCGGGAACACTGAAGCTTTCTTT. It is translated as CASSLSGNTEAFF.

This clone is a singleton in its sample. Other DNA sequences of this sample code for an identical CDR3. This chain uses TRBV15 with TRBJ2-7; D remains unclear. This CDR3 has 12 amino acids. CDR1 and CDR2 (germline): LNHNV, YYDKDF (reference sequence). V was trimmed by 0 bases and J by 4 bases, leaving 4 bases between them. The CDR3 DNA is TGTGCCACCAGCAGAGATCCGTACGAGCAGTACTTC. Amino acids: CATSRDPYEQYF.

The V and J genes are TRBV7-3 and TRBJ2-3; 11 positions match TRBD2. There are 15 residues in the CDR3. The J segment lost 7 bases and the V segment lost 5 bases, leaving 8 bases of the junction unmatched. Looked up from germline, CDR1 is SGHTA and CDR2 is FQGTGA. CDR3 sequence reads: CASSQTSGKTYTQYF. Here the CDR3 DNA reads TGTGCCAGCAGCCAGACTAGCGGGAAGACCTATACGCAGTATTTT.

This clone showed up just a few times. The same CDR3 is also encoded by other DNA sequences in this sample. The DNA of the CDR3 is TGTGCCTGGAGTGTAGGTGGCTCTGGAAACACCATATATTTT. It encodes CAWSVGGSGNTIYF. The V gene is TRBV30, the J gene TRBJ1-3; D ambiguous. Germline CDR1 reads GTSNPN; CDR2 reads SVGIG (reference sequence). Trimming shortened V by 0 bases and J by 0 bases, and 6 bases separated the two germline ends. This CDR3 has 14 amino acids.

This clone appeared a single time. This sample also contains other DNA sequences that code for the same CDR3. V and J are TRBV5-1 and TRBJ2-3; TRBD2 matches 15 bases. The germline V gene has CDR1 SGHRS and CDR2 YFSETQ. J gave up 3 bases and V 3 bases, and 2 bases lay outside the gene matches. The CDR3 runs 16 residues. CDR3 sequence (DNA): TGCGCCAGCAGCTCGGGACTAGCGGGAGGAACAGATACGCAGTATTTT. Translation: CASSSGLAGGTDTQYF.

The CDR3 is CASSQGLAGVGTDTQYF. The CDR3 coding sequence is TGTGCCAGCAGTCAGGGACTAGCGGGAGTCGGGACAGATACGCAGTATTTT. The rearrangement joins TRBV7-3 to TRBJ2-3; 14 bases match TRBD2. Trimming removed 6 bases from V and 3 bases from J; junction bases left unmatched: 8. The CDR3 loop spans 17 amino acids. Germline V gene data show CDR1 as SGHTA and CDR2 as FQGTGA.

This chain links TRBV2 with TRBJ2-5, with D possibly TRBD1 on 6 matching bases. This CDR3 spans 16 amino acids. V was shortened by 2 bases and J by 4 bases, with 17 bases between the two germline ends. The germline CDR1 and CDR2 sequences are SNHLY and FYNNEI. The CDR3 nucleotides are TGTGCCAGCAGTGAAATTTTAGCAGGGGACGGAGAGACCCAGTACTTC. Encoded protein: CASSEILAGDGETQYF.

V gene TRBV7-6 combines with J gene TRBJ2-7, with 7 bases fitting TRBD2. This CDR3 contains 16 residues. Germline loops: CDR1 SGHVS, CDR2 FNYEAQ. Losses at the gene ends were 5 bases for V and 0 bases for J; bases not matched to a gene: 10. The CDR3 is CASSTQTSASSYEQYF. In DNA, the CDR3 is TGTGCCAGCAGCACCCAAACTAGCGCAAGCTCCTACGAGCAGTACTTC. The full variable domain, rest sourced from reference TRBV7-6 and TRBJ2-7, is GAGVSQSPRYKVTKRGQDVALRCDPISGHVSLYWYRQALGQGPEFLTYFNYEAQQDKSGLPNDRFSAERPEGSISTLTIQRTEQRDSAMYRCASSTQTSASSYEQYFGPGTRLTVT.